This T cell receptor beta chain came from a study of blood T cell repertoires in COVID-19. TCRdb keeps only in-frame clones here, not all; method: immunoSEQ multiplex PCR. The sample includes 130,000 to 150,000 clones, 84% of them seen just once. The sample holds one count of this clone. The receptor was derived from a human donor in a cohort sampled during active COVID-19. The sequenced material came from peripheral blood.

CDR3 nucleotides: TGTGCCAGCAGCCAATATTTAACTAATGAAAAACTGTTTTTT. This gives the protein CASSQYLTNEKLFF. The chain recombines TRBV4-2 with TRBJ1-4, with unresolved D. Germline CDR1 is LGHNA and CDR2 is YNFKEQ. Between the trimmed V and J ends, which lost 2 bases and 1 base, there was a span of 5 bases. The CDR3 is made up of 14 amino acids.